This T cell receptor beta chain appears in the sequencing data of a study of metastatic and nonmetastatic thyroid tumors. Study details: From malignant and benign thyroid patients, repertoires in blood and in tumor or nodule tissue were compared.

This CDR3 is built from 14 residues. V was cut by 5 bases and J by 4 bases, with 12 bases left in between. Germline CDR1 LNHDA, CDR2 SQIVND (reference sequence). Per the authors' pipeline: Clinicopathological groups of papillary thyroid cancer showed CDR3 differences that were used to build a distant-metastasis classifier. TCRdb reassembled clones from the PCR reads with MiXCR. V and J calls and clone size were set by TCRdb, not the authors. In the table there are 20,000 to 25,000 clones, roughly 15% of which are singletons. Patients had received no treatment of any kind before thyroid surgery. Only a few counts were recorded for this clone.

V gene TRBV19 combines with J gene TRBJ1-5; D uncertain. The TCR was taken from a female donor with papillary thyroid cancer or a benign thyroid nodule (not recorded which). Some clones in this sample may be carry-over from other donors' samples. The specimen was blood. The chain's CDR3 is CASSLITGNQPQHF. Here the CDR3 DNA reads TGTGCCAGTAGTCTTATCACGGGGAATCAGCCCCAGCATTTT.